What follows is one T cell receptor (beta chain) and its context. This specimen comes from a study of blood T cell repertoires in COVID-19. Study at large: PBMCs, B-cell-depleted T cells, or T cells were the source of the cDNA or gDNA that made up the material.

Method: immunoSEQ multiplex PCR; TCRdb's copy keeps in-frame clones and lacks some. In the table there are 150,000 to 200,000 clones, around 80% of which are singletons. From germline, CDR1 is MDHEN and CDR2 SYDVKM. Trimming cost V 6 bases and J 8 bases; bases outside gene matches: 9. This CDR3 has 13 amino acids. The chain carries TRBV28 and TRBJ1-2; 7 nucleotides align to TRBD1. This clonotype originated in a man aged 50-60 years who had recovered from COVID-19. Sequencing was carried out using PBMCs or T cells enriched from blood (not recorded which). The CDR3 loop is CASRSTGAGGYTF. In DNA, the CDR3 is TGTGCCAGCAGGTCAACAGGGGCGGGCGGCTACACCTTC.